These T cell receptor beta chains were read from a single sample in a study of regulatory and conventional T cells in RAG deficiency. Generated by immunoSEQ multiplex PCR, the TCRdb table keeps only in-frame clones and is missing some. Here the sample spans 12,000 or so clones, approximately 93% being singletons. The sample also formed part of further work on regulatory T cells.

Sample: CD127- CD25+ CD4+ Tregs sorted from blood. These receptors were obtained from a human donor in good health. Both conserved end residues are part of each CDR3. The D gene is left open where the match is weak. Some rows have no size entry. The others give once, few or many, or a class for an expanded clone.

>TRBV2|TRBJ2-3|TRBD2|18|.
TGTGCCAGCACCCAAACGAGAACTAGCGGGGGGCTCACAGATACGCAGTATTTT
CASTQTRTSGGLTDTQYF
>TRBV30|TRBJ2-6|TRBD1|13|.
TGTGCCTGGACCCTACAGGGGTGGAACGTCCTGACTTTC
CAWTLQGWNVLTF
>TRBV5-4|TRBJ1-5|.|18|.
TGTGCCAGCAGCCCTTGTGATGAAGCAGGTCAGGGCAATCAGCCCCAGCATTTT
CASSPCDEAGQGNQPQHF
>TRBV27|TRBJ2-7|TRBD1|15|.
TGTGCCAGCAGTTTTGCGGGACAGGGGAATAGCGAGCAGTACTTC
CASSFAGQGNSEQYF
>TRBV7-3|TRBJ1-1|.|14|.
TGTGCCAGCTCCCGGGGGGGCGCGGGTACTGAAGCTTTCTTT
CASSRGGAGTEAFF
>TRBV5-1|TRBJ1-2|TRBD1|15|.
TGCGCCAGCAGCTTGGGGGGACAGGGTTCCTATGGCTACACCTTC
CASSLGGQGSYGYTF
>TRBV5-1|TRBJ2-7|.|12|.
TGCGCCAGCAGCAAGGACAGCTACGAGCAGTACTTC
CASSKDSYEQYF
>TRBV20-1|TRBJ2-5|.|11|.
TGCAGTGCGGCCCCCAGGGAGACCCAGTACTTC
CSAAPRETQYF
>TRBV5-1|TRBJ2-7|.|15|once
TGCGCCAGCAGCCCCGGGCTCCCAGGGGCCAACGAGCAGTACTTC
CASSPGLPGANEQYF
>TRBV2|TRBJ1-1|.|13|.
TGTGCCAGGTCGCGGGGAGAGGACACTGAAGCTTTCTTT
CARSRGEDTEAFF
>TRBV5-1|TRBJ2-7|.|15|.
TGCGCCAGCAGCTTGGTTGCAGGGGTCAACTACGAGCAGTACTTC
CASSLVAGVNYEQYF
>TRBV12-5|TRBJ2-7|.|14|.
TGTGCTAGTGGTGGAACAGTCCGACCCTACGAGCAGTACTTC
CASGGTVRPYEQYF
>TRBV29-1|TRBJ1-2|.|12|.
TGCAGCGCAGGGATCACTAACTATGGCTACACCTTC
CSAGITNYGYTF
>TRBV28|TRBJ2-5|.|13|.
TGTGCCAGCAGCTTGAATCGGGGGGAGACCCAGTACTTC
CASSLNRGETQYF
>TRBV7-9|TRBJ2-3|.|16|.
TGTGCCAGCAGCTTTCCGAGACGACAGGTAGTAGATACGCAGTATTTT
CASSFPRRQVVDTQYF
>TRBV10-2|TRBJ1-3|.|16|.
TGCGCCAGCAGTGAGACGGACTCCGCGCCGGGAAACACCATATATTTT
CASSETDSAPGNTIYF
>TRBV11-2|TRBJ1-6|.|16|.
TGTGCCAGCAGCTCCTTCGGTTTGCTATATAATTCACCCCTCCACTTT
CASSSFGLLYNSPLHF
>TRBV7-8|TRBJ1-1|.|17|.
TGTGCCAGCACCAGAAACGGACAGTCCCAAATGAACACTGAAGCTTTCTTT
CASTRNGQSQMNTEAFF
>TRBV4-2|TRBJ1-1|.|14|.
TGTGCCAGCAGCCAAGAGGGGGGAGGAGCTGAAGCTTTCTTT
CASSQEGGGAEAFF
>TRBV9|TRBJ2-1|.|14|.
TGTGCCAGCAGCGTAGGGCCGATCTACAATGAGCAGTTCTTC
CASSVGPIYNEQFF
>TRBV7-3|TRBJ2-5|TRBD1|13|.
TGTGCCAGCAGCGTACAGGGGGAAGAGACCCAGTACTTC
CASSVQGEETQYF
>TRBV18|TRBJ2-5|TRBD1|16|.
TGTGCCAGCTCACCACGACAGGGGGTAGGTCAAGAGACCCAGTACTTC
CASSPRQGVGQETQYF
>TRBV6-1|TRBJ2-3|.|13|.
TGTGCCAGCAGTGAACCCCCACTAGATACGCAGTATTTT
CASSEPPLDTQYF
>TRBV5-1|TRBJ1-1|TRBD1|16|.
TGCGCCAGCAGCCAAATCAGAAAGACAGGGAGGACTGAAGCTTCCTTT
CASSQIRKTGRTEASF
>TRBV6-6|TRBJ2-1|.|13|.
TGTGCCAGCAGCCGAGGGGGAGTCAATGAGCAGTTCTTC
CASSRGGVNEQFF
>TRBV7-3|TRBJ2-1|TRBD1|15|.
TGTGCCAGCAGCCCAGACAGGGGGTGGTACAATGAGCAGTTCTTC
CASSPDRGWYNEQFF
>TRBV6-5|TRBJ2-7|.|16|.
TGTGCCAGCAGTTACCAGGGTATAGGACAGTCCTACGAGCAGTACTTC
CASSYQGIGQSYEQYF
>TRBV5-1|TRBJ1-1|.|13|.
TGCGCCAGCAGGGGGGGGCTAGGGACTGAAGCTTTCTTT
CASRGGLGTEAFF
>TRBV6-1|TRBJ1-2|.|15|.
TGTGCCAGCAGGGAGGGTGCCCCTCCTAACTATGGCTACACCTTC
CASREGAPPNYGYTF
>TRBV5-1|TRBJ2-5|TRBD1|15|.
TGCGCCAGCAGCTACGACAGGGCCTACCAAGAGACCCAGTACTTC
CASSYDRAYQETQYF
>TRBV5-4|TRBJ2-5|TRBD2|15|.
TGTGCCAGCAGTCCGAAGCGGGGGGCGGGGGAGACCCAGTACTTC
CASSPKRGAGETQYF
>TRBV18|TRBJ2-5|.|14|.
TGTGCCAGCTCACCATCGGGGGTTCGGGAGACCCAGTACTTC
CASSPSGVRETQYF
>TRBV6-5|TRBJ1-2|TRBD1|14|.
TGTGCCAGCAGTACGGACAGGGTTGGATATGGCTACACCTTC
CASSTDRVGYGYTF
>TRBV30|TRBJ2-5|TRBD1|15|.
TGTGCCGGACAGGCAGGGGGTGGATACCAAGAGACCCAGTACTTC
CAGQAGGGYQETQYF
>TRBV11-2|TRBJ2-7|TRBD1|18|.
TGTGCCAGCAGCTTAGAGAGGGGCGGGACAGGGACCACCTACGAGCAGTACTTC
CASSLERGGTGTTYEQYF
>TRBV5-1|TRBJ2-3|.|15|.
TGCGCCAGCAGCTTTAGGGGCAGGACCACAGATACGCAGTATTTT
CASSFRGRTTDTQYF
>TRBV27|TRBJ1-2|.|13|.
TGTGCCAGCAGCCGTCAGGGCCTCTATGGCTACACCTTC
CASSRQGLYGYTF
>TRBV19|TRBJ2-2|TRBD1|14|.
TGTGCCAGCCTTGGACAGGGTCGAACCGGGGAGCTGTTTTTT
CASLGQGRTGELFF
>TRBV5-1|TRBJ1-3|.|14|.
TGCGCCAGCAGCTTGGGCAGGGCGGGAAACACCATATATTTT
CASSLGRAGNTIYF
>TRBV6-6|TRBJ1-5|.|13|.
TGTGCCAGCAGGACCCAGGGCGCTCAGCCCCAGCATTTT
CASRTQGAQPQHF
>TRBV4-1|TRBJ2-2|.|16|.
TGCGCCAGCAGCCAATCAGGTCAGGGCTTAACCGGGGAGCTGTTTTTT
CASSQSGQGLTGELFF
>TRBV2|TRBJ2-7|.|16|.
TGTGCCAGCATCCCGCGCCGGGACTGGAGCTCCTACGAGCAGTACTTC
CASIPRRDWSSYEQYF
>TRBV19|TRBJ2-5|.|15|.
TGTGCCAGTAAGGACTGGGGGCCCACTGGGGAGACCCAGTACTTC
CASKDWGPTGETQYF
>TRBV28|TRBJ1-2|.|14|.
TGTGCCAGCACTTCCCCGCCGACAAACTATGGCTACACCTTC
CASTSPPTNYGYTF
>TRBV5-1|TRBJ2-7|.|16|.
TGCGCCAGCTCCCGGGGGGCAGCTAGGAGCTCCTACGAGCAGTACTTC
CASSRGAARSSYEQYF
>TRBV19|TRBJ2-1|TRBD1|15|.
TGTGCCAGTAGGGAAGACAGGGGGCCCTACAATGAGCAGTTCTTC
CASREDRGPYNEQFF
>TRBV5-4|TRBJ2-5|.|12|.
TGTGCCAGCAGTCGCGTTAGAGAGACCCAGTACTTC
CASSRVRETQYF
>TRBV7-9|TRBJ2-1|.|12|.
TGTGCCAGCAGCTTACTAGCGAATGAGCAGTTCTTC
CASSLLANEQFF
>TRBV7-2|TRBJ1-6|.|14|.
TGTGCCAGCAGCGCCGTTGGGGGCAGTTCACCCCTCCACTTT
CASSAVGGSSPLHF
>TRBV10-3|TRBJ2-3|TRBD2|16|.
TGTGCCATCAGTGATTCTGCGGGGGGGCGAGCAGATACGCAGTATTTT
CAISDSAGGRADTQYF
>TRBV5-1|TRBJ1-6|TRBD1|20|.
TGCGCCAGCAGCTCGACCCTCAGACAGGGTAAAGGCTCCTATAATTCACCCCTCCACTTT
CASSSTLRQGKGSYNSPLHF
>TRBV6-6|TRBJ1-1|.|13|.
TGTGCCAGCAGTAAACAGGGTAGTACTGAAGCTTTCTTT
CASSKQGSTEAFF
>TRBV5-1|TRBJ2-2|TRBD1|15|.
TGCGCCAGCAGCTTGGCCAGGGGGCGCCCCGGGGAGCTGTTTTTT
CASSLARGRPGELFF
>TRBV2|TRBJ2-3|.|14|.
TGTGCCAGCACCAGGACATATAGCACAGATACGCAGTATTTT
CASTRTYSTDTQYF
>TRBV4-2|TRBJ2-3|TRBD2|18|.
TGTGCCAGCAGCCGCGGGCCTAGCGGGGGCCAGAGCACAGATACGCAGTATTTT
CASSRGPSGGQSTDTQYF
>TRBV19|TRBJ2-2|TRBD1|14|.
TGTGCCAGTAGGGGACAGAGGAACACCGGGGAGCTGTTTTTT
CASRGQRNTGELFF
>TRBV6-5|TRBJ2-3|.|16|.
TGTGCCAGCAGTTACTCCGTCCGCTATAGCACAGATACGCAGTATTTT
CASSYSVRYSTDTQYF